This TCR beta chain emerged from a study of beta chain features in type 1 diabetes (dated by TCRdb to the late 2010s). Regarding the study in general: Mean age, gender distribution, total cell number and subset yield were not different between patients and healthy donors. Across all samples, some 99 million sorted cells were examined, and cell number per subset correlated strongly with RNA yield. The study compared TCRB repertoires of sorted circulating CD4+ T cell subsets between recently diagnosed type 1 diabetes patients and matched healthy donors. Regulatory and stem cell-like memory subsets were obtained from only 8 patients and about 8 healthy donors, while naive and central memory subsets were obtained from all 30 or so donors. Study-level results and caveats: At VDJ recombination sites, type 1 diabetes patients had fewer insertions and more deleted nucleotides, which implies abnormalities in thymic rearrangement. A moderate but significant shortening of TCRB CDR3 length was observed in type 1 diabetes patients in all four CD4+ subsets. The naive, central memory and regulatory TCRB repertoires appeared to resemble one another more closely among patients than among healthy donors. Because the HLA sub-analyses included only small numbers of individuals, any influence of HLA type on TCRB rearrangement was left unresolved. PCR may preferentially amplify shorter templates, but because patient and control samples were amplified and corrected together, any resulting skew would affect both groups equally. Sequencing cDNA rather than genomic DNA could over-represent highly expressing activated cells, although activation and CD3 levels did not differ between groups.

This clone was recorded a few times. The antigen this receptor binds is unknown. No base-level quality is on record; no much larger clone is a single base apart. The entire isolated RNA was reverse transcribed using the High Capacity cDNA Reverse Transcription Kit, and thus expressed TCRB transcripts were sequenced. Naive, central memory and regulatory T cell samples underwent deep immunoSEQ sequencing, averaging about 3.57 million total reads per sample. After sorted cells were lysed in RLT buffer, RNA was extracted with DNase-treated RNeasy Micro or Mini kits, with the choice depending on cell number. To prevent cross-contamination, each cell subset was processed individually, whereas patient and healthy donor samples were processed jointly. The immunoSEQ multiplex PCR was used to amplify TCRB sequences from cDNA, generating 87-bp fragments that spanned the CDR3 region. The amplicons were sequenced using the Illumina HiSeq platform. As for the authors' bioinformatics: PCR bias was corrected computationally using synthetic template baselines, and reads within Hamming distance 2 were collapsed, with unmergeable singletons discarded. Reads were aligned to IMGT to assign V, D and J genes, CDR3 length, and insertions or deletions at six rearrangement sites. Clonotype counts were normalized to sorted cell number within each subset before computing true diversity and Gini coefficients with the tcR R package. Repertoire sharing was quantified using the overlap coefficient calculated on TCRB nucleotide sequences. As a proxy for the pre-selection repertoire, out-of-frame TCRB sequences from naive cells were analyzed. TCRdb holds this immuneACCESS table with in-frame rearrangements only. Some clones are missing; in checked studies, unresolved V genes explain under half, and the rest has no known cause. V, J and clone size are those of that table, while D and trimming were read from the DNA. The sample records around 310,000 clones, roughly 12% of which are singletons. The leading ten clones occupy 0.013% to 0.015% of the sample.

Each donor gave one peripheral blood draw, averaging approximately 110 mL, which was collected into heparinised tubes. A BD FACSAria II and a panel including CD45RO, CCR7, CD25, CD127, CD95 and CD27 were used to sort naive, central memory, regulatory and stem cell-like memory CD4+ T cells. Every sorted population had a purity above 95%. PBMCs were separated immediately by Lymphoprep density gradient centrifugation and were stained directly, without being cultured. Samples were stained and sorted in pairs, with one healthy donor and one patient per experiment, so that batch effects were minimized. The source is a young woman with type 1 diabetes. Sequencing used naive CD4+ T cells from blood. The cell subset or site label, as the study defines it: true naive CD4+ T cells.

Read as DNA, the sequence is TGTGCCAGCAGTCCTAGACTAGCGGCGAAATACAATGAGCAGTTCTTC. This translates into CASSPRLAAKYNEQFF. The rearrangement combines TRBV2 with TRBJ2-1; TRBD2 agrees with 9 junctional bases. Reading the germline V gene gives CDR1 SNHLY and CDR2 FYNNEI. From its cysteine to its phenylalanine, the CDR3 spans 16 amino acids. Only the CDR3 portion is preserved as DNA: 48 bases, with reading frame beginning at the first base. Trimming leaves V shorter by 5 bases and J shorter by 4 bases, with the junction holding 9 bases beyond the gene matches.